The source of this TCR beta chain is a study of identifying expanded T cells in peripheral blood. Overall study findings and caveats: Differentially abundant clones: about 1.2 between replicates, 15 to 17 at about two weeks, less than 20 at four.

From germline, CDR1 is ENHRY and CDR2 SYGVKD. CDR3 length: 15 residues. The V end lost 0 bases, the J end lost 0 bases, and 8 bases lay between the germline ends. Healthy donors had no documented immune events, such as infections, while sampled. Data came from immunoSEQ multiplex PCR; TCRdb stores just in-frame clones and leaves some out. This sample yields about 94,000 clones, of which roughly 88% are seen a single time; approximately 5% belongs to the top ten. Regarding this clone: Its target is not known.

The rearrangement uses TRBV10-3 and TRBJ1-1; no reliable D call. The TCR sequence derives from a person between 18 and 75 years old in good health. Sequencing input: blood. CDR3 sequence reads: CAISESKSLNTEAFF. For the CDR3, the DNA is TGTGCCATCAGTGAGTCGAAATCTTTGAACACTGAAGCTTTCTTT.